This T cell receptor (beta chain) derives from a study of shared clonotypes between healthy human individuals. There are 16 residues in the CDR3. CDR1 is MNHEY and CDR2 is SMNVEV in the germline V gene (reference sequence). The V segment lost 3 bases and the J segment 1 base; nucleotides outside the gene matches: 6. This was a deep-level run. The method was immunoSEQ multiplex PCR; TCRdb's version includes in-frame clones alone and lacks a portion of them. The sample lists some 1.5 million clones, roughly 96% seen once, with approximately 1.2% in the top ten. The sample was naive CD4+ T cells sorted from blood. Subset defined: CD45RA+ positively selected. The V and J genes are TRBV27 and TRBJ1-2, with 9 bases fitting TRBD1. This clonotype originated in a young man in good health. The CDR3 sequence: CASSFSDRGRNYGYTF. Here the CDR3 DNA reads TGTGCCAGCAGTTTTTCGGACAGGGGCCGTAACTATGGCTACACCTTC.